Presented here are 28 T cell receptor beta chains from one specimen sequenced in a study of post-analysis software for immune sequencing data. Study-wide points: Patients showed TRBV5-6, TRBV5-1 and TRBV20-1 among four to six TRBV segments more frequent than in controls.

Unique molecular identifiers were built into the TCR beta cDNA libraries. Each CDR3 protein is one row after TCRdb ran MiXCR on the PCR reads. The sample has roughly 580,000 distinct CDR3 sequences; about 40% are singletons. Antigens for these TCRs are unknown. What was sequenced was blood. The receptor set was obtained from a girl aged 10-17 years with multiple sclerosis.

The CDR3 here is CASSKGDMGETQYF. The CDR3 DNA reads as TGTGCCAGCAGTAAAGGGGACATGGGCGAGACCCAGTACTTC. The chain has TRBV6-1 and TRBJ2-5, with a weak D call TRBD1 (6 bases). The CDR3 extends over 14 amino acids. The ends were cut back, 5 bases at V and 5 bases at J, with 15 bases in the middle. Germline V lookup: CDR1 MNHNS, CDR2 SASEGT.

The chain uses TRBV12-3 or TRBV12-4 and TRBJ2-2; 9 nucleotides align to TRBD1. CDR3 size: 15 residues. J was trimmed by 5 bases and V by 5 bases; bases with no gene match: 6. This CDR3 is CASSLGTGRTGELFF. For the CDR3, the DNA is TGTGCCAGCAGTCTCGGGACAGGGCGGACCGGGGAGCTGTTTTTT.

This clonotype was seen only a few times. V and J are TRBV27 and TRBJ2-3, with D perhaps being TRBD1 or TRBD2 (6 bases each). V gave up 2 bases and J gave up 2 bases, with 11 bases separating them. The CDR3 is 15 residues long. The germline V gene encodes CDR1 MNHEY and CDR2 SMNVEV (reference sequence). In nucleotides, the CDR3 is TGTGCCAGCAGTTTAGTTTCGGGGGCCACAGATACGCAGTATTTT. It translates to CASSLVSGATDTQYF.

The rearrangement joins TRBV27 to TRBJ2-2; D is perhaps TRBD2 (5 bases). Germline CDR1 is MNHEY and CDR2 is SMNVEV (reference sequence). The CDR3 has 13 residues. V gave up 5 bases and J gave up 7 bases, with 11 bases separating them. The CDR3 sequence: CASSPEVLGELFF. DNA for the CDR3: TGTGCCAGCAGTCCGGAGGTTCTCGGGGAGCTGTTTTTT.

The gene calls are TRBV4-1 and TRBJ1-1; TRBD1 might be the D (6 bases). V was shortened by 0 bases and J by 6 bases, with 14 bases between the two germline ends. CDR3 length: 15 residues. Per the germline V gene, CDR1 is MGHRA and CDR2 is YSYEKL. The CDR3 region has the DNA TGCGCCAGCAGCCAAGATGGAGGGGGGACCGCTGAAGCTTTCTTT. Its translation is CASSQDGGGTAEAFF.

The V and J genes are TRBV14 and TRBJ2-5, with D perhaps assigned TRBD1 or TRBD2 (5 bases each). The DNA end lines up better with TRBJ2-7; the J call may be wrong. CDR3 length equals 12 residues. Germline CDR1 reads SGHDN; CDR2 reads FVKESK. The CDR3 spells CATGEGSYEQYF. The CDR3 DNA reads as TGTGCCACTGGCGAGGGGTCCTACGAGCAGTACTTC.

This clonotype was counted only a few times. The CDR3 spells CSASGLAAGDTQYF. DNA for the CDR3: TGCAGTGCTTCGGGACTAGCGGCGGGAGATACGCAGTATTTT. The chain recombines TRBV20-1 with TRBJ2-3; 11 nucleotides match TRBD2. J gave up 5 bases and V 5 bases, and 6 bases lay outside the gene matches. Germline CDR1 is DFQATT and CDR2 is SNEGSKA (reference sequence). The CDR3 is 14 amino acids.

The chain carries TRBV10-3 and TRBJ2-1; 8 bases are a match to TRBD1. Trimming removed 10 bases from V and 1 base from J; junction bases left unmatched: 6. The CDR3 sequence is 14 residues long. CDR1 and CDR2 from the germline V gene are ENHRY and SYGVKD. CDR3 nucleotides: TGTGCCACCTTACAGGGGGGTTCCTACAATGAGCAGTTCTTC. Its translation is CATLQGGSYNEQFF.

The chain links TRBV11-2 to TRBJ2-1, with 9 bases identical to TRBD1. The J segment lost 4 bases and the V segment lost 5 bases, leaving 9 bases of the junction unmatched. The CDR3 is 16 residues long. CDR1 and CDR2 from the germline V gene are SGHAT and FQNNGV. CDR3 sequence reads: CASSRLDRGGYNEQFF. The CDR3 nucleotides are TGTGCCAGCAGCCGTCTCGACAGGGGGGGTTACAATGAGCAGTTCTTC.

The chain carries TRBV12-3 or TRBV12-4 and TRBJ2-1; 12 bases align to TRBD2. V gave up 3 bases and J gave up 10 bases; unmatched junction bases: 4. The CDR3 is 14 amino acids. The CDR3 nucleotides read TGTGCCAGCAGTTTCCTAGCGGGGGGGCGGGAGCAGTTCTTC. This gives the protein CASSFLAGGREQFF.

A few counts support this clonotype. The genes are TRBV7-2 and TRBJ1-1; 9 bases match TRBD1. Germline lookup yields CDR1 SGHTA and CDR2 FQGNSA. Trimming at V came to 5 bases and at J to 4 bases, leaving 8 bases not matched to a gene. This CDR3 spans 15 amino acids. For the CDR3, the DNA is TGTGCCAGCAGCCGAACCCCGACAGGGGGCACTGAAGCTTTCTTT. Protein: CASSRTPTGGTEAFF.

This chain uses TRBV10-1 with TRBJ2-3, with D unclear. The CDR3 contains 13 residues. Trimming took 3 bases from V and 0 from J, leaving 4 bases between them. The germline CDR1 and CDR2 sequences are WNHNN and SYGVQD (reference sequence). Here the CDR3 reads CASSETSTDTQYF. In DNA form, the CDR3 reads TGCGCCAGCAGTGAAACTAGCACAGATACGCAGTATTTT.

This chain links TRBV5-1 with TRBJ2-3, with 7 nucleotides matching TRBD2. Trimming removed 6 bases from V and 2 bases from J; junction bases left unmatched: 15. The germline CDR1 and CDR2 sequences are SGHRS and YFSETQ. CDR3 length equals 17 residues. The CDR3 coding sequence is TGCGCCAGCAATCTCGCGCCTAGCGGAATTTTCACAGATACGCAGTATTTT. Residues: CASNLAPSGIFTDTQYF.

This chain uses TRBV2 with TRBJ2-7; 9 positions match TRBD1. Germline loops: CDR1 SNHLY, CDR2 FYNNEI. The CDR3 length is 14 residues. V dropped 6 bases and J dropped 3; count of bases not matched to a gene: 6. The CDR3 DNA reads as TGTGCCAGCAGATCCGGGACAGGGATCTACGAGCAGTACTTC. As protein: CASRSGTGIYEQYF.

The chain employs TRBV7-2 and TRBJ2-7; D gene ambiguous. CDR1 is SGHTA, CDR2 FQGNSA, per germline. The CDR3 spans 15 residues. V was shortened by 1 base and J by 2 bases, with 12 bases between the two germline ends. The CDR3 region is CASSLEVGRTYEQYF. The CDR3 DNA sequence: TGTGCCAGCAGCTTAGAAGTTGGGCGGACCTACGAGCAGTACTTC.

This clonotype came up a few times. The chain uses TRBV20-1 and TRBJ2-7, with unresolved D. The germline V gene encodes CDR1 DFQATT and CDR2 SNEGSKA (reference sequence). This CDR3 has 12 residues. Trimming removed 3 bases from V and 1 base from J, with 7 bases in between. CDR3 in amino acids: CSARGESYEQYF. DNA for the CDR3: TGCAGTGCTAGGGGCGAGTCCTACGAGCAGTACTTC.

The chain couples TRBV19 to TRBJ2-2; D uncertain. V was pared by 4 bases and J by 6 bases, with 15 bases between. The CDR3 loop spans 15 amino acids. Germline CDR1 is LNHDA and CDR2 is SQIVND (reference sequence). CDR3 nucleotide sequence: TGTGCCAGTAGTACCCGGACGGTACGGGCCGGGGAGCTGTTTTTT. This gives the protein CASSTRTVRAGELFF.

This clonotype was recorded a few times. The CDR3 sequence: CAGPSDGFYGYTF. The DNA of the CDR3 is TGTGCCGGTCCCTCGGATGGTTTCTATGGCTACACCTTC. The chain uses TRBV6-6 and TRBJ1-2; D unresolved. The germline V gene has CDR1 MNHNY and CDR2 SVGAGI (reference sequence). There are 13 residues in the CDR3. Trimming took 11 bases from V and 4 from J, leaving 17 bases between them.

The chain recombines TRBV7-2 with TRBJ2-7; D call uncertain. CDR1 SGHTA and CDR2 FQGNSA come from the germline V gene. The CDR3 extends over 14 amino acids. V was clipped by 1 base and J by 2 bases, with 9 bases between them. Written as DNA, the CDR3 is TGTGCCAGCAGCTTAGTCCCAGAAGCCTACGAGCAGTACTTC. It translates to CASSLVPEAYEQYF.

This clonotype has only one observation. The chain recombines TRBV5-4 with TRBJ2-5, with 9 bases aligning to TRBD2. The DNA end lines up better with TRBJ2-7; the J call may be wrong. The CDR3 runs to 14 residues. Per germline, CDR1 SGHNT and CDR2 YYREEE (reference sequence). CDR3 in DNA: TGTGCCAGCAGCCTCCAAGCGGGGGGTTACGAGCAGTACTTC. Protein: CASSLQAGGYEQYF.

CDR3 sequence: CASSPKGLGEQYF. CDR3 sequence (DNA): TGTGCCAGCAGTCCAAAAGGGCTGGGCGAGCAGTACTTC. The V gene is TRBV7-9, the J gene TRBJ2-7; D gene unclear. The CDR3 spans 13 residues. V gave up 6 bases and J gave up 6 bases, with 15 bases separating them. CDR1 is SEHNR and CDR2 is FQNEAQ in the germline V gene (reference sequence). Using reference TRBV7-9 and TRBJ2-7 for the parts outside the CDR3, the full variable domain is DTGVSQNPRHKITKRGQNVTFRCDPISEHNRLYWYRQTLGQGPEFLTYFQNEAQLEKSRLLSDRFSAERPKGSFSTLEIQRTEQGDSAMYLCASSPKGLGEQYFGPGTRLTVT.

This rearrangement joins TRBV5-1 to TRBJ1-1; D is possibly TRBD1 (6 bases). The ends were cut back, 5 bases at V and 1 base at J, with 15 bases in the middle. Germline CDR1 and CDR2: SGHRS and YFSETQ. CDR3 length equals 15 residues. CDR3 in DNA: TGCGCCAGCAGAAGGGCGCAGGGGTGGAACACTGAAGCTTTCTTT. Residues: CASRRAQGWNTEAFF.

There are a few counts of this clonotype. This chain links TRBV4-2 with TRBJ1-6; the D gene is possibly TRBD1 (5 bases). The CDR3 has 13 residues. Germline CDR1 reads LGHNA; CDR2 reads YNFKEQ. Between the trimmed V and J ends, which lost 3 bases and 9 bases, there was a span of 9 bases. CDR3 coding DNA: TGTGCCAGCAGCCAGGGGGGTGGTTCACCCCTCCACTTT. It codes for CASSQGGGSPLHF.

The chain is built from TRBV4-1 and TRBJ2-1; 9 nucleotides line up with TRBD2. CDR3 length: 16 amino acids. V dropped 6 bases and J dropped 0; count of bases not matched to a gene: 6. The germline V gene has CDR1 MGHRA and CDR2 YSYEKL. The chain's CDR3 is CASRRSGGTSYNEQFF. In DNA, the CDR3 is TGCGCCAGCAGGAGGAGCGGGGGGACCTCCTACAATGAGCAGTTCTTC.

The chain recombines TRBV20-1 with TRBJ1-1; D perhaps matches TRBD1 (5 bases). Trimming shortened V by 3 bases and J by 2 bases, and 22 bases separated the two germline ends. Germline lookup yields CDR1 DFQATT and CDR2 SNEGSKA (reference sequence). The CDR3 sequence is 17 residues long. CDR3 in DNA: TGCAGTGCTAGGCAGGGTGCGGACCGGGGCACAAACACTGAAGCTTTCTTT. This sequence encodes CSARQGADRGTNTEAFF.

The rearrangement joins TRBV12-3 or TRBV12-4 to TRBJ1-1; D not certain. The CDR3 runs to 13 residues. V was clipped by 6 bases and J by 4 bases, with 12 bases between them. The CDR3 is CASRKQLSTEAFF. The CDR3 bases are TGTGCCAGCAGGAAACAGCTCTCCACTGAAGCTTTCTTT.

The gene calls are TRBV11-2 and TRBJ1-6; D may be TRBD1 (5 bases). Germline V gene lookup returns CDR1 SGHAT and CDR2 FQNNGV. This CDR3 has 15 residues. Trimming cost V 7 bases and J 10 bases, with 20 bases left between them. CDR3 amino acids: CASTPPGGANSPLHF. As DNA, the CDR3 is TGTGCCAGCACTCCCCCCGGCGGGGCGAACTCACCCCTCCACTTT.

The CDR3 region is CASSDPTGLKTQFF. The CDR3 coding sequence is TGTGCCAGCAGTGACCCCACAGGTCTAAAGACCCAGTTCTTC. The V call is TRBV6-1, the J call TRBJ2-1, with D possibly TRBD1 on 5 matching bases. V was trimmed by 3 bases and J by 13 bases, leaving 19 bases between them. This CDR3 is 14 amino acids long. CDR1 is MNHNS and CDR2 is SASEGT in the germline V gene.